This TCR beta chain emerged from a study of blood T cell repertoires in COVID-19. Across the whole study: Italy, Spain and the United States were the sources of the convalescent and acute COVID-19 samples. Sources were T cells, B-cell-depleted T cells, or PBMCs; the material itself was cDNA or gDNA.

Authors' analysis steps: For nucleated cells, counts were estimated from reference gene primer amplification. Sequenced by immunoSEQ multiplex PCR; TCRdb stores in-frame clones only, minus some. That table is the source of V, J and clone size, and D and trimming were worked out from the DNA. Of fewer than 25,000 clones in the sample, more than 85% were seen once. Sequenced input: peripheral blood. This clonotype originated in an older man with active COVID-19.

CDR3 loop: CASGDSMNTEAFF. DNA of the CDR3: TGTGCCAGCGGAGACAGTATGAACACTGAAGCTTTCTTT. The V and J genes are TRBV6-5 and TRBJ1-1; D perhaps matches TRBD1 (5 bases). Looked up from germline, CDR1 is MNHEY and CDR2 is SVGAGI. Trimming pared 8 bases from V and 0 bases from J, leaving 10 bases between. The CDR3 has 13 amino acids.